What follows are 12 T cell receptor beta chains derived from one specimen sequenced in a study of T cell responses to AZD1222 COVID-19 vaccine. Measured with immunoSEQ multiplex PCR; TCRdb has only the in-frame clones, and not every one. Of fewer than 200,000 clones in the sample, approximately 92% are singletons; the top ten hold more than 9%. Sequencing was performed on peripheral blood, taken on day 0 of AZD1222 vaccination. The receptors stem from an adult in good health.

V usage is TRBV11-3 and J usage is TRBJ1-1; TRBD1 might be the D (6 bases). From germline, CDR1 is SGHNT and CDR2 YENEEA. Deletions cut 3 bases from V and 7 bases from J, with 9 bases between. This CDR3 has 12 amino acids. CDR3 sequence reads: CASSFGGGEAFF. The CDR3 nucleotides read TGTGCCAGCAGCTTCGGGGGCGGTGAAGCTTTCTTT.

The chain links TRBV28 to TRBJ1-2, with D possibly TRBD1 on 5 matching bases. V shed 5 bases and J shed 3 bases, with 10 bases lying between them. The CDR3 spans 13 residues. CDR1 is MDHEN and CDR2 is SYDVKM in the germline V gene. CDR3 sequence: CASSLGGYYGYTF. The CDR3 coding sequence is TGTGCCAGCAGTCTGGGGGGGTACTATGGCTACACCTTC.

The DNA of the CDR3 is TGTGCCAGCAGACCGGGACAGGGTGATGTTGGAGAAAAACTGTTTTTT. Residues: CASRPGQGDVGEKLFF. The chain carries TRBV2 and TRBJ1-4, with 9 nucleotides matching TRBD1. Per germline, CDR1 SNHLY and CDR2 FYNNEI. This CDR3 spans 16 amino acids. Unmatched junction bases numbered 13, after V lost 6 bases and J lost 8 bases.

The chain links TRBV11-1 to TRBJ1-2; no firm D call. Germline-derived CDR1 and CDR2 are SGHAT and FQDESV (reference sequence). The CDR3 sequence is 12 residues long. V was pared by 5 bases and J by 3 bases, with 7 bases between. In DNA form, the CDR3 reads TGTGCCAGCAGCACAATGGACTATGGCTACACCTTC. Protein: CASSTMDYGYTF.

The chain links TRBV19 to TRBJ2-3; 11 nucleotides line up with TRBD2. Germline V gene sequence: CDR1 LNHDA, CDR2 SQIVND (reference sequence). The CDR3 runs to 17 residues. The ends lost 1 base at V and 9 bases at J; junction bases unmatched: 12. CDR3 loop: CASSIGASGGTFPTQYF. The CDR3 nucleotides read TGTGCCAGTAGTATAGGGGCTAGCGGGGGGACCTTCCCAACGCAGTATTTT.

The rearrangement links TRBV6-5 to TRBJ2-1; D is possibly TRBD2 (6 bases). From germline, CDR1 is MNHEY and CDR2 SVGAGI. The length of the CDR3 is 14 residues. Trimming removed 6 bases from V and 5 bases from J, with 14 bases in between. The CDR3 protein is CASSSGLTHNEQFF. DNA for the CDR3: TGTGCCAGCAGCTCGGGACTCACTCACAATGAGCAGTTCTTC.

V and J are TRBV6-2 or TRBV6-3 and TRBJ2-1; 7 bases line up with TRBD2. The trim removed 2 bases at V and 0 bases at J, leaving 10 bases unmatched. Germline-derived CDR1 and CDR2 are MNHEY and SVGEGT. The CDR3 covers 18 residues. The DNA of the CDR3 is TGTGCCAGCAGTTACAGGCTAGCGGTCAGGAGCTCCTACAATGAGCAGTTCTTC. Its translation: CASSYRLAVRSSYNEQFF.

Written as DNA, the CDR3 is TGCGCCAGCAGTGCTAGCCACCCCGGGAGAGCCCTCCACTTT. Translated: CASSASHPGRALHF. J is TRBJ1-6 and V is TRBV10-2, with D unresolved. The CDR3 extends over 14 amino acids. From germline, CDR1 is WSHSY and CDR2 SAAADI. Trimming pared 4 bases from V and 14 bases from J, leaving 18 bases between.

The chain uses TRBV9 and TRBJ1-2; D remains unclear. The CDR3 totals 15 residues. Germline CDR1 and CDR2: SGDLS and YYNGEE. Between the trimmed V and J ends, which lost 0 bases and 4 bases, there was a span of 13 bases. Written as DNA, the CDR3 is TGTGCCAGCAGCGTAGCCCAGGACCCTTTCTATGGCTACACCTTC. It specifies CASSVAQDPFYGYTF.

The chain employs TRBV18 and TRBJ2-7, with TRBD1 identical over 9 bases. Germline CDR1 and CDR2: KGHSH and LQKENI. V lost 6 bases, J lost 6 bases, and 9 bases stayed unmatched. The CDR3 has 14 residues. CDR3 nucleotide sequence: TGTGCCAGCTCTCACCGGGACAGGGAAAGCGAGCAGTACGTC. Translation gives CASSHRDRESEQYV.

The rearrangement links TRBV4-1 to TRBJ1-2, with 7 bases aligning to TRBD1. Per the germline V gene, CDR1 is MGHRA and CDR2 is YSYEKL. This CDR3 is built from 17 residues. The trim removed 1 base at V and 3 bases at J, leaving 11 bases unmatched. CDR3 nucleotides: TGCGCCAGCAGCCAAGTACCTCAATTCGGGACAGACTATGGCTACACCTTC. This translates into CASSQVPQFGTDYGYTF.

This chain links TRBV7-9 with TRBJ2-7, with 9 bases that match TRBD1. Germline CDR1 is SEHNR and CDR2 is FQNEAQ (reference sequence). V shed 3 bases, J shed 4 bases, and the junction held 10 bases outside the gene matches. The CDR3 is made up of 16 amino acids. Written as DNA, the CDR3 is TGTGCCAGCAGCTTCAATCCGGGACAGGGCGGGTACGAGCAGTACTTC. Translation: CASSFNPGQGGYEQYF.